One sample yielded the 10 T cell receptor beta chains listed below, sequenced in a study of cytomegalovirus exposure and HLA in healthy donors (dated by TCRdb to 2017 to 2019). The library was made by the immunoSEQ multiplex PCR assay. For the multiplex PCR, a mixture combining 60 forward primers for TCR Vbeta segments and 13 reverse primers for TCR Jbeta segments was used. TCRdb stores this immuneACCESS table with in-frame sequences only. Part of the clones is absent; in the studies checked, under half of the shortfall reflects unresolved V genes, and no reason is known for the rest. This sample gives about 150,000 clones in total; about 80% of them show up just once. Of the sample, around 6.1% is held by the ten largest clones. Source material: PBMCs. These receptors originate from a man between 25 and 39 years old in good health and CMV-seropositive.

The genes are TRBV7-7 and TRBJ2-2; a weak D match, TRBD2 (5 bases). The CDR3 has 15 amino acids. Per the germline V gene, CDR1 is SSHAT and CDR2 is FNYEAQ (reference sequence). Trimming took off 3 bases at V and 4 bases at J, with 12 bases between the two ends. CDR3: CASSLDSRITGELFF. DNA for the CDR3: TGTGCCAGCAGCTTGGACTCCCGAATCACCGGGGAGCTGTTTTTT.

The J gene is TRBJ2-1, the V gene TRBV6-1; possibly TRBD2 for D (5 bases). Germline CDR1 is MNHNS and CDR2 is SASEGT. The CDR3 length is 13 residues. Trimming removed 5 bases from V and 7 bases from J, with 12 bases in between. In DNA, the CDR3 is TGTGCCAGCAGTCGGGATAGAAGGAATGAGCAGTTCTTC. The encoded protein is CASSRDRRNEQFF.

The chain joins TRBV5-1 to TRBJ2-3; D is perhaps TRBD2 (6 bases). Germline CDR1 SGHRS, CDR2 YFSETQ. The V end was cut by 4 bases, the J end by 2 bases, with 8 bases between. The CDR3 length is 13 residues. The CDR3 nucleotides read TGCGCCAGCAGCACGGGACTCACAGATACGCAGTATTTT. It yields the protein CASSTGLTDTQYF.

The chain carries TRBV5-5 and TRBJ2-6; 8 nucleotides match TRBD2. The CDR3 totals 18 residues. Germline V gene data show CDR1 as SGHKS and CDR2 as YYEKEE (reference sequence). Trimming took 3 bases from V and 3 from J; bases not matched to a gene: 11. The CDR3 reads CASSWGVSGRDGANVLTF. The CDR3 DNA reads as TGTGCCAGCAGCTGGGGTGTAAGCGGGAGAGATGGGGCCAACGTCCTGACTTTC.

The V gene is TRBV5-4, the J gene TRBJ2-1; D gene ambiguous. This CDR3 has 15 residues. V gave up 1 base and J gave up 0 bases, with 8 bases separating them. CDR1 is SGHNT and CDR2 is YYREEE in the germline V gene (reference sequence). CDR3 sequence: CASSLYQVSYNEQFF. The CDR3, as DNA: TGTGCCAGCAGCTTGTACCAGGTCTCCTACAATGAGCAGTTCTTC.

The J gene is TRBJ1-5, the V gene TRBV28; D gene uncertain. Germline V gives CDR1 MDHEN, CDR2 SYDVKM. This CDR3 region has 15 residues. Trimming pared 3 bases from V and 2 bases from J, leaving 11 bases between. CDR3 sequence reads: CASSFTRRGNQPQHF. The CDR3, as DNA: TGTGCCAGCAGTTTCACCCGCCGGGGCAATCAGCCCCAGCATTTT.

V is TRBV9 and J is TRBJ2-5; 7 nucleotides line up with TRBD2. Trimming took 2 bases from V and 3 from J; bases not matched to a gene: 7. CDR1 and CDR2 from the germline V gene are SGDLS and YYNGEE. The CDR3 sequence is 15 residues long. The CDR3 spells CASSVSGTTKETQYF. CDR3 nucleotides: TGTGCCAGCAGCGTTTCCGGGACTACCAAAGAGACCCAGTACTTC.

In nucleotides, the CDR3 is TGTGCCTGGAGGGTACAGGGTCTGGGAAACACCATATATTTT. It yields the protein CAWRVQGLGNTIYF. V usage is TRBV30 and J usage is TRBJ1-3; D perhaps matches TRBD1 (6 bases). The CDR3 loop spans 14 amino acids. Between the trimmed V and J ends, which lost 3 bases and 4 bases, there was a span of 13 bases. Germline V gene data show CDR1 as GTSNPN and CDR2 as SVGIG (reference sequence). Filled out from reference TRBV30 and TRBJ1-3, the complete variable domain reads SQTIHQWPATLVQPVGSPLSLECTVEGTSNPNLYWYRQAAGRGLQLLFYSVGIGQISSEVPQNLSASRPQDRQFILSSKKLLLSDSGFYLCAWRVQGLGNTIYFGEGSWLTVV.

Worth noting for this clone: In the same sample, other DNA sequences code for this CDR3. The rearrangement uses TRBV2 and TRBJ2-5; 7 bases align to TRBD1. Trimming cost V 8 bases and J 5 bases; bases outside gene matches: 11. The CDR3 is 14 amino acids. Germline V CDR1 and CDR2: SNHLY, FYNNEI. This CDR3 is CASQPTGTAETQYF. In DNA form, the CDR3 reads TGTGCCAGCCAACCTACGGGGACAGCGGAGACCCAGTACTTC.

This clone appeared once. The chain carries TRBV28 and TRBJ1-5, with 9 bases that match TRBD1. J lost 4 bases, V lost 5 bases, and 6 bases had no gene match. Germline loops: CDR1 MDHEN, CDR2 SYDVKM. The CDR3 has 15 residues. The CDR3 is CASSPRTGANQPQHF. Written as DNA, the CDR3 is TGTGCCAGCAGTCCACGGACAGGGGCTAATCAGCCCCAGCATTTT.